This TCR beta chain appears in the sequencing data of a study of T cells in Graves' hyperthyroidism and ophthalmopathy. V dropped 3 bases and J dropped 6 bases, with 15 bases sitting between them. The CDR3 consists of 15 residues. There are a few counts of this clonotype. Its antigen is unknown. Findings of the study overall: By a 13 V-J model, ophthalmopathy was set apart from stable hyperthyroidism.

There were TCR beta CDR3 regions amplified from RNA transcripts. When the TCR CDR3 underwent first-round RT-PCR, the HTBI primer set was used. TCRdb re-called the multiplex PCR reads through MiXCR, storing one row per CDR3 protein. The sample lists roughly 630,000 distinct CDR3 sequences, 15% to 19% occurring once. Sequenced: blood. The rearrangement links TRBV12-3 or TRBV12-4 to TRBJ2-1, with D maybe TRBD1 (5 bases). The source is a woman in her thirties with Graves' hyperthyroidism. The CDR3 is CASSLGPSFTNEQFF. CDR3 in DNA: TGTGCCAGCAGTTTGGGGCCGTCTTTCACCAATGAGCAGTTCTTC.